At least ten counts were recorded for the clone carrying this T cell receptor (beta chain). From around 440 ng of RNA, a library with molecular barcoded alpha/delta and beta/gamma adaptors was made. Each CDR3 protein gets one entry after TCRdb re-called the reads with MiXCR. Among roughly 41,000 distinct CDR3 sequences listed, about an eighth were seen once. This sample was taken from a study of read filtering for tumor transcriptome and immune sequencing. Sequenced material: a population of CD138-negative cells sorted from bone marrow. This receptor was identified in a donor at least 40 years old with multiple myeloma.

In DNA, the CDR3 is TGTGCCAGCAGCTTAGCCCCAGGACGGGAGACCCAGTACTTC. The encoded protein is CASSLAPGRETQYF. The chain combines TRBV11-2 with TRBJ2-5; no clear D. The V gene's germline CDR1 is SGHAT and CDR2 FQNNGV. This CDR3 comprises 14 residues. Trimming took 1 base from V and 5 from J, leaving 11 bases between them.